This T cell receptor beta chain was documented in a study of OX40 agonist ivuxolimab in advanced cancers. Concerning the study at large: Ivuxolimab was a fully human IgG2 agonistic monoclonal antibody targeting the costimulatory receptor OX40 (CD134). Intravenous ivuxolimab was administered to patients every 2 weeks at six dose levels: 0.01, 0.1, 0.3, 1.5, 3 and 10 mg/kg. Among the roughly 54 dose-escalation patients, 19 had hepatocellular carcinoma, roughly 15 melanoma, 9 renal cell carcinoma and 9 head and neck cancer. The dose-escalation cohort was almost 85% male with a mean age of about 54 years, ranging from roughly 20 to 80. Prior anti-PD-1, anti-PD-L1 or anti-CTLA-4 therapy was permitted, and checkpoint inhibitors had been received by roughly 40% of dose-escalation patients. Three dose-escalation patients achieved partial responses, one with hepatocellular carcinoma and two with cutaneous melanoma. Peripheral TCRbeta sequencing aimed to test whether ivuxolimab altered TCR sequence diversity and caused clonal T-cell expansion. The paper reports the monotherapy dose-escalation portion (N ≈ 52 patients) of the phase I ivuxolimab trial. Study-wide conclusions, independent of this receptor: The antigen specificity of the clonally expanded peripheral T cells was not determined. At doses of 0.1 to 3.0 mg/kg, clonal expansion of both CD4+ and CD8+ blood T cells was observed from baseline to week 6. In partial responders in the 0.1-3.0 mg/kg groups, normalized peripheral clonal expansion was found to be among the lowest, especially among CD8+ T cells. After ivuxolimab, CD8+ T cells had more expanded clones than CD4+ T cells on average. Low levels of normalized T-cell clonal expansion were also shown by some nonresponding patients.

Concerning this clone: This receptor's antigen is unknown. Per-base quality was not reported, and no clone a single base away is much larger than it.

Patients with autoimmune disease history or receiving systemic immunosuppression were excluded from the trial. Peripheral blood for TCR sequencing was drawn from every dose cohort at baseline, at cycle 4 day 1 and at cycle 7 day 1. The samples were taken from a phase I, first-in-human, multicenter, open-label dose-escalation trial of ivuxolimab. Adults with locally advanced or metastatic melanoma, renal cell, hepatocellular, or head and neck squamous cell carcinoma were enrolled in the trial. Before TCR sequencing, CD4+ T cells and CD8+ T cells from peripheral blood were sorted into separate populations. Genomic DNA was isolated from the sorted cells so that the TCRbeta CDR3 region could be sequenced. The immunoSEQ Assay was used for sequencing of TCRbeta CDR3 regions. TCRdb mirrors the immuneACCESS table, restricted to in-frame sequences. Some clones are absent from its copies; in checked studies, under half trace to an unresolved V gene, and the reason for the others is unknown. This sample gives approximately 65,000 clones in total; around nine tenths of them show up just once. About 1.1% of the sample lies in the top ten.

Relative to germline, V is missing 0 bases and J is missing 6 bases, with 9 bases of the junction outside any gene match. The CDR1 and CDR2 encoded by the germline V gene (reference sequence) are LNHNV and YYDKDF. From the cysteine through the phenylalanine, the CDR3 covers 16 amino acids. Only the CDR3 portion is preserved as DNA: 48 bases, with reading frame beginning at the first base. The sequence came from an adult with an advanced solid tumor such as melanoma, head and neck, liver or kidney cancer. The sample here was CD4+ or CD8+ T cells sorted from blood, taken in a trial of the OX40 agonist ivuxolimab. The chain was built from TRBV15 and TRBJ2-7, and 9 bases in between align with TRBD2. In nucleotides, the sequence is TGTGCCACCAGCAGAGATCCTGGGACTAGCATAGCCGAGCAGTACTTC. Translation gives CATSRDPGTSIAEQYF.